These 23 T cell receptor beta chains were all obtained from the same sample, sequenced in a study of regulatory T cells in long-lasting Graves disease. Noted time point: persistent/refractory GD, antithyroid drugs over 5 years with positive TRAb. PBMC RNA served as the TCR library source. Arm-PCR of CDR3 regions and iRepertoire HTBI primers were used to build TCR beta libraries. TCRdb independently ran MiXCR on the multiplex PCR reads; one entry per CDR3 protein. This table has 300,000 to 400,000 distinct CDR3 sequences, around 20% appearing once. This material consisted of peripheral blood mononuclear cells (PBMCs), taken when the disease was refractory, from a patient treated with antithyroid drugs. All receptors come from a female donor with Graves disease.

At least ten counts were recorded for this clonotype. The chain carries TRBV2 and TRBJ1-5; possibly TRBD1 for D (6 bases). V gave up 1 base and J gave up 3 bases, with 10 bases separating them. Germline V gene data show CDR1 as SNHLY and CDR2 as FYNNEI. CDR3 length equals 15 residues. The CDR3 region is CASSEGTELNQPQHF. The CDR3 DNA sequence: TGTGCCAGCAGTGAAGGGACAGAGCTCAATCAGCCCCAGCATTTT.

In its sample, this clonotype was seen many times. The chain recombines TRBV29-1 with TRBJ1-2; perhaps TRBD1 as D (6 bases). The CDR3 contains 12 residues. The germline V and J ends were trimmed by 4 bases and 7 bases, with 13 bases remaining between them. CDR1 is SQVTM, CDR2 ANQGSEA, per germline. The CDR3 DNA follows: TGCAGCGTTGTTATGGGGGCTGTTGGCTACACCTTC. It encodes CSVVMGAVGYTF. The full variable domain, in which reference TRBV29-1 and TRBJ1-2 provide the parts outside the CDR3, is SAVISQKPSRDICQRGTSLTIQCQVDSQVTMMFWYRQQPGQSLTLIATANQGSEATYESGFVIDKFPISRPNLTFSTLTVSNMSPEDSSIYLCSVVMGAVGYTFGSGTRLTVV.

This clonotype showed up just a few times. The chain is built from TRBV18 and TRBJ1-6; no firm D call. Trimming took off 2 bases at V and 10 bases at J, with 6 bases between the two ends. Germline V lookup: CDR1 KGHSH, CDR2 LQKENI. The CDR3 is 12 residues long. DNA of the CDR3: TGTGCCAGCTCACCAGGTCGGTCACCCCTCCACTTT. The encoded protein is CASSPGRSPLHF. Complete variable domain (other parts from reference TRBV18 and TRBJ1-6): NAGVMQNPRHLVRRRGQEARLRCSPMKGHSHVYWYRQLPEEGLKFMVYLQKENIIDESGMPKERFSAEFPKEGPSILRIQQVVRGDSAAYFCASSPGRSPLHFGNGTRLTVT.

Concerning this clonotype: This may be a read error: a much more frequent sequence differs by one nucleotide. This chain connects TRBV10-3 to TRBJ2-6, with D possibly matching TRBD2 (5 bases). Trimming pared 5 bases from V and 4 bases from J, leaving 21 bases between. The CDR3 contains 18 residues. Germline lookup yields CDR1 ENHRY and CDR2 SYGVKD. The CDR3 loop is CAISYSIDSGKGANVLTF. The CDR3 DNA reads TGTGCCATCAGTTACTCGATCGATTCGGGAAAGGGGGCCAACGTCCTGACTTTC.

V and J are TRBV6-1 and TRBJ1-2; no clear D gene. Germline loops: CDR1 MNHNS, CDR2 SASEGT. V shed 6 bases and J shed 5 bases, with 13 bases lying between them. The CDR3 loop spans 13 amino acids. This chain's CDR3 is CASRNTTGYGYTF. The CDR3 DNA reads as TGTGCCAGCAGGAATACCACTGGGTATGGCTACACCTTC.

This clonotype was observed many times. The chain is built from TRBV3-1 and TRBJ2-5; TRBD2 agrees at 9 bases. Germline lookup yields CDR1 LGHDT and CDR2 YNNKEL (reference sequence). J gave up 0 bases and V 1 base, and 3 bases lay outside the gene matches. CDR3 length: 16 amino acids. The CDR3 loop reads CASSQVTSGYQETQYF. For the CDR3, the DNA is TGTGCCAGCAGCCAAGTAACTAGCGGGTACCAAGAGACCCAGTACTTC.

Here the CDR3 reads CASSPRQDATGELFF. The CDR3, as DNA: TGTGCCAGCAGCCCCCGGCAGGATGCCACCGGGGAGCTGTTTTTT. The rearrangement joins TRBV7-3 to TRBJ2-2; D is undetermined. This CDR3 has 15 amino acids. Germline CDR1 SGHTA, CDR2 FQGTGA. The V gene lost 5 bases and the J gene lost 4 bases, with 14 bases spanning the gap. The complete variable domain, with remaining parts taken from reference TRBV7-3 and TRBJ2-2, reads GAGVSQTPSNKVTEKGKYVELRCDPISGHTALYWYRQSLGQGPEFLIYFQGTGAADDSGLPNDRFFAVRPEGSVSTLKIQRTERGDSAVYLCASSPRQDATGELFFGEGSRLTVL.

This clonotype turned up a few times. V gene TRBV5-1 combines with J gene TRBJ2-3; D is unresolved. Trimming left V 0 bases short and J 0 bases short, with 11 bases between. Per the germline V gene, CDR1 is SGHRS and CDR2 is YFSETQ. The CDR3 contains 16 residues. CDR3 region: CASSLGRHPSTDTQYF. The CDR3 region has the DNA TGCGCCAGCAGCTTGGGGCGGCACCCTAGCACAGATACGCAGTATTTT.

The chain links TRBV20-1 to TRBJ2-3; D gene ambiguous. Trimming removed 1 base at V and 1 base at J, with 9 bases between. The CDR3 totals 14 residues. The germline gives CDR1 DFQATT, CDR2 SNEGSKA (reference sequence). The CDR3 nucleotides are TGCAGTGCTAGAGGCCGAGAGGGCACAGATACGCAGTATTTT. Protein product: CSARGREGTDTQYF.

This clonotype was counted at least ten times. This chain connects TRBV2 to TRBJ1-1, with 10 bases lining up with TRBD1. V shed 7 bases and J 3 bases; nucleotides not matched to a gene: 11. The CDR3 is made up of 16 amino acids. Germline CDR1 reads SNHLY; CDR2 reads FYNNEI. DNA of the CDR3: TGTGCCAGCACGTATGGGCCTGGACAGGGGGACACTGAAGCTTTCTTT. Translated: CASTYGPGQGDTEAFF.

J is TRBJ2-3 and V is TRBV2; possibly TRBD1 or TRBD2 for D (5 bases each). V lost 7 bases, J lost 4 bases, and 9 bases lay in between. Per the germline V gene, CDR1 is SNHLY and CDR2 is FYNNEI. CDR3 length: 12 amino acids. The CDR3 nucleotides read TGTGCCAGCAAACAGGAGGCAGATACGCAGTATTTT. Protein product: CASKQEADTQYF.

CDR3 sequence (DNA): TGTGCCTGGAGTGAGGCTCCGGGGGGCACTGAAGCTTTCTTT. This codes for CAWSEAPGGTEAFF. The genes are TRBV30 and TRBJ1-1; possible D gene TRBD1, 5 bases. The germline V and J ends were trimmed by 1 base and 4 bases, with 13 bases remaining between them. From germline, CDR1 is GTSNPN and CDR2 SVGIG (reference sequence). This CDR3 is built from 14 residues.

This clonotype showed up just a few times. The chain is built from TRBV20-1 and TRBJ2-7; D gene unclear. The V end was cut by 3 bases, the J end by 2 bases, with 8 bases between. The length of the CDR3 is 12 residues. Germline assignment: CDR1 DFQATT and CDR2 SNEGSKA (reference sequence). The CDR3: CSARSLAYEQYF. The CDR3 coding sequence is TGCAGTGCTAGGAGCCTAGCCTACGAGCAGTACTTC.

This clonotype was seen at least ten times. The V call is TRBV5-1, the J call TRBJ2-2; TRBD2 agrees at 10 bases. J gave up 7 bases and V 2 bases, and 5 bases lay outside the gene matches. CDR1 is SGHRS, CDR2 YFSETQ, per germline. The CDR3 contains 15 residues. CDR3 sequence reads: CASSFLAGAGGELFF. CDR3 bases: TGCGCCAGCAGCTTCCTAGCGGGAGCGGGCGGGGAGCTGTTTTTT. Looking up the rest from reference TRBV5-1 and TRBJ2-2 gives the full variable domain: KAGVTQTPRYLIKTRGQQVTLSCSPISGHRSVSWYQQTPGQGLQFLFEYFSETQRNKGNFPGRFSGRQFSNSRSEMNVSTLELGDSALYLCASSFLAGAGGELFFGEGSRLTVL.

The chain couples TRBV5-4 to TRBJ1-1; D perhaps matches TRBD1 (6 bases). Trimming removed 3 bases at V and 3 bases at J, with 15 bases between. The CDR3 sequence is 15 residues long. The V gene's germline CDR1 is SGHNT and CDR2 YYREEE (reference sequence). The CDR3 protein is CASSSPGHLDTEAFF. The CDR3 bases are TGTGCCAGCAGCTCACCGGGACACCTAGACACTGAAGCTTTCTTT. The variable domain in full, with the rest retrieved from reference TRBV5-4 and TRBJ1-1, is ETGVTQSPTHLIKTRGQQVTLRCSSQSGHNTVSWYQQALGQGPQFIFQYYREEENGRGNFPPRFSGLQFPNYSSELNVNALELDDSALYLCASSSPGHLDTEAFFGQGTRLTVV.

This clonotype was detected a few times. V usage is TRBV7-8 and J usage is TRBJ1-1; D gene uncertain. CDR3 length: 15 amino acids. Trimming cost V 0 bases and J 4 bases, with 12 bases left between them. The germline CDR1 and CDR2 sequences are SGHVS and FQNEAQ. CDR3 sequence reads: CASSLARSKPTEAFF. The CDR3 nucleotides read TGTGCCAGCAGCTTAGCAAGGTCAAAACCCACTGAAGCTTTCTTT.

This clonotype occurred many times. The chain links TRBV11-2 to TRBJ1-2, with 7 bases identical to TRBD1. V shed 5 bases and J 0 bases; nucleotides not matched to a gene: 9. Germline loops: CDR1 SGHAT, CDR2 FQNNGV. The CDR3 consists of 16 residues. Here the CDR3 reads CASSPRRDSSNYGYTF. DNA of the CDR3: TGTGCCAGCAGCCCGCGACGGGACAGTTCTAACTATGGCTACACCTTC.

The gene calls are TRBV5-1 and TRBJ2-7; a weak D match, TRBD1 (6 bases). V was clipped by 3 bases and J by 4 bases, with 14 bases between them. Per germline, CDR1 SGHRS and CDR2 YFSETQ. This CDR3 comprises 14 residues. The CDR3 DNA reads as TGCGCCAGCAGCTCCACAGGGAGAGGGTACGAGCAGTACTTC. Amino acid sequence: CASSSTGRGYEQYF.

This clonotype occurred many times. The V gene is TRBV2, the J gene TRBJ2-7, with unresolved D. Deletions cut 3 bases from V and 2 bases from J, with 14 bases between. Germline CDR1 and CDR2: SNHLY and FYNNEI. The CDR3 consists of 15 residues. In DNA form, the CDR3 reads TGTGCCAGCAGTGATTTTACAGTGATGACCTACGAGCAGTACTTC. It yields the protein CASSDFTVMTYEQYF.

This clonotype was seen only a few times. This chain links TRBV25-1 with TRBJ2-2; 15 bases match TRBD2. The germline V gene has CDR1 MGHDK and CDR2 SYGVNS. The CDR3 sequence is 18 residues long. V shed 6 bases, J shed 6 bases, and the junction held 11 bases outside the gene matches. CDR3 sequence: CASSGLAGGGVRAGELFF. The DNA for the CDR3 is TGTGCCAGCAGCGGACTAGCGGGAGGGGGTGTTCGGGCCGGGGAGCTGTTTTTT.

This chain joins TRBV27 and TRBJ1-5; D is possibly TRBD1 (5 bases). Per the germline V gene, CDR1 is MNHEY and CDR2 is SMNVEV (reference sequence). V was pared by 5 bases and J by 4 bases, with 12 bases between. CDR3 length: 14 residues. The chain's CDR3 is CASSLRGRNQPQHF. The CDR3 coding sequence is TGTGCCAGCAGTCTTCGGGGACGGAATCAGCCCCAGCATTTT.

Many counts were recorded for this clonotype. The chain joins TRBV12-3 or TRBV12-4 to TRBJ1-2; no firm D call. The CDR3 sequence is 12 residues long. The ends were cut back, 10 bases at V and 9 bases at J, with 18 bases in the middle. The CDR3 reads CATPGFGGSYTF. CDR3 coding DNA: TGTGCCACCCCCGGTTTCGGCGGTAGCTACACCTTC.

The rearrangement links TRBV4-3 to TRBJ1-5, with D unresolved. The CDR3 runs to 17 residues. Looked up from germline, CDR1 is LGHNA and CDR2 is YSLEER. V gave up 1 base and J gave up 0 bases, with 13 bases separating them. The DNA for the CDR3 is TGCGCCAGCAGCCAAGTTCGGGGAACTTATAGCAATCAGCCCCAGCATTTT. Amino acids: CASSQVRGTYSNQPQHF.